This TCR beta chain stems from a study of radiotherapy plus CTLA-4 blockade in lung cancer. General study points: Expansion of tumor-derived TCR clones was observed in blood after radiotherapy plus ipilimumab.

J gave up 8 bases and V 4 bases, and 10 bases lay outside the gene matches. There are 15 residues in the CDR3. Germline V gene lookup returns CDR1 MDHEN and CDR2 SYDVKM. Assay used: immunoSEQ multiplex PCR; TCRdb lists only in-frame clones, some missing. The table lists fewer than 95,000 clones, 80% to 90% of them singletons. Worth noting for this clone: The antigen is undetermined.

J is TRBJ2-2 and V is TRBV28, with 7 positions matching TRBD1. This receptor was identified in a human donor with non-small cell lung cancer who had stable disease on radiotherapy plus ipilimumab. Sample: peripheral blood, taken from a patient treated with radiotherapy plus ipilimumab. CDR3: CASSSTGTPTGELFF. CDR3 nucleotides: TGTGCCAGCAGTTCGACAGGGACCCCGACAGGGGAGCTGTTTTTT.